These 25 T cell receptor beta chains were sequenced from one sample in a study of T cell responses to AZD1222 COVID-19 vaccine. Only in-frame clones appear in the TCRdb table, and some are missing; sequencing was by immunoSEQ multiplex PCR. The sample includes over 100,000 clones, 90% seen only once; the top ten take 1.6%. Specimen: peripheral blood, collected on day 0 of AZD1222 vaccination. The source of these receptors is an adult in good health.

The V call is TRBV3-1 (or the pseudogene TRBV3-2), the J call TRBJ2-1; TRBD2 aligns across 14 bases. CDR1 and CDR2 from the germline V gene are LGHDT and YNNKEL (reference sequence). The ends lost 8 bases at V and 3 bases at J; junction bases unmatched: 6. CDR3 length equals 16 residues. CDR3 in amino acids: CASRTSGRFGYNEQFF. The DNA of the CDR3 is TGTGCCAGCCGGACTAGCGGGAGGTTTGGCTACAATGAGCAGTTCTTC.

CDR3 coding DNA: TGTGCCAGCAGCTCCGGGACAGGGGGCATGAATGAGCAGTTCTTC. It encodes CASSSGTGGMNEQFF. V usage is TRBV5-4 and J usage is TRBJ2-1, with 12 bases that match TRBD1. The germline CDR1 and CDR2 sequences are SGHNT and YYREEE (reference sequence). Losses at the gene ends were 3 bases for V and 7 bases for J; bases not matched to a gene: 5. There are 15 residues in the CDR3.

The chain combines TRBV19 with TRBJ1-2; TRBD1 matches at 8 bases. The germline gives CDR1 LNHDA, CDR2 SQIVND (reference sequence). The V gene end was trimmed by 3 bases and the J gene end by 8 bases; junction bases not matched to a gene: 14. The CDR3 runs to 16 residues. The CDR3 coding sequence is TGTGCCAGTAGTATGGACTGGGGGGGGACAGGATACGGCTACACCTTC. Protein sequence: CASSMDWGGTGYGYTF.

The genes are TRBV15 and TRBJ2-1; TRBD2 aligns across 7 bases. The CDR3 is made up of 14 amino acids. Germline V gene sequence: CDR1 LNHNV, CDR2 YYDKDF (reference sequence). After removal of 0 bases from V and 12 bases from J, the junction contained 8 bases not matched to a gene. CDR3 sequence reads: CATSRDFQAGTQFF. Written as DNA, the CDR3 is TGTGCCACCAGCAGAGATTTTCAAGCGGGGACGCAGTTCTTC.

This rearrangement joins TRBV5-1 to TRBJ1-3; D perhaps matches TRBD1 (6 bases). V was pared by 4 bases and J by 1 base, with 12 bases between. The CDR3 has 15 residues. Germline V CDR1 and CDR2: SGHRS, YFSETQ. CDR3 protein: CASSRTVSSGNTIYF. In nucleotides, the CDR3 is TGCGCCAGCAGCCGGACAGTCAGTTCTGGAAACACCATATATTTT.

About this clone itself: One end of the junction is discordant with germline, which a read error may explain. Other nucleotide sequences from this sample produce the same CDR3. The V call is TRBV7-8, the J call TRBJ2-6; D remains ambiguous. The CDR3 has 16 residues. CDR1 is SGHVS, CDR2 FQNEAQ, per germline. The CDR3 DNA reads as TGTGCTAGCAGCTTAGATATGCGCTCTGGGGCCAACGTCCTGACTTTC. As protein: CASSLDMRSGANVLTF. The full variable domain, rest sourced from reference TRBV7-8 and TRBJ2-6, is GAGVSQSPRYKVAKRGQDVALRCDPISGHVSLFWYQQALGQGPEFLTYFQNEAQLDKSGLPSDRFFAERPEGSVSTLKIQRTQQEDSAVYLCASSLDMRSGANVLTFGAGSRLTVL.

The chain joins TRBV30 to TRBJ2-7; D may be TRBD2 (7 bases). The CDR3 is 13 amino acids. Trimming shortened V by 3 bases and J by 7 bases, and 16 bases separated the two germline ends. Germline V CDR1 and CDR2: GTSNPN, SVGIG (reference sequence). The CDR3 region is CAWSRAGEGEQYF. The CDR3 coding sequence is TGTGCCTGGAGCCGGGCAGGGGAGGGTGAGCAGTACTTC.

This clone is a singleton in its sample. The gene calls are TRBV9 and TRBJ1-1; D call uncertain. The germline V gene encodes CDR1 SGDLS and CDR2 YYNGEE. This CDR3 comprises 16 residues. V was cut by 0 bases and J by 4 bases, with 16 bases left in between. CDR3 nucleotides: TGTGCCAGCAGCGTAGATCCAGGCGTCGGGGTCACTGAAGCTTTCTTT. Translating gives CASSVDPGVGVTEAFF.

The chain uses TRBV5-1 and TRBJ2-2, with 8 bases fitting TRBD2. The CDR3 contains 18 residues. Unmatched junction bases numbered 10, after V lost 3 bases and J lost 0 bases. Per the germline V gene, CDR1 is SGHRS and CDR2 is YFSETQ. In DNA, the CDR3 is TGCGCCAGCAGCTCCCTGATTACTAGCGGATCGAACACCGGGGAGCTGTTTTTT. Translating gives CASSSLITSGSNTGELFF.

The chain recombines TRBV7-9 with TRBJ1-2, with D possibly being TRBD1 (5 bases). The CDR3 consists of 13 residues. V gave up 5 bases and J gave up 8 bases, with 15 bases separating them. CDR1 is SEHNR and CDR2 is FQNEAQ in the germline V gene (reference sequence). The CDR3 DNA is TGTGCCAGCAGCAGCCCCGCAGGGAACGGCTACACCTTC. Its protein is CASSSPAGNGYTF.

This chain connects TRBV28 to TRBJ2-5; D possibly corresponds to TRBD2 (5 bases). This CDR3 region has 12 residues. The V and J ends lost 3 bases and 7 bases respectively, with 9 bases between them. The germline V gene encodes CDR1 MDHEN and CDR2 SYDVKM. The CDR3 reads CASSFRLRTQYF. CDR3 DNA sequence: TGTGCCAGCAGTTTCCGACTACGGACCCAGTACTTC.

The CDR3 region has the DNA TGTGCCAGCAGATCCGTAGGTCGGTATGAAGCTTTCTTT. Translation: CASRSVGRYEAFF. The chain employs TRBV27 and TRBJ1-1; no clear D gene. Trimming took off 6 bases at V and 7 bases at J, with 15 bases between the two ends. The germline V gene has CDR1 MNHEY and CDR2 SMNVEV (reference sequence). The CDR3 is 13 amino acids.

This clone turned up a few times. This chain joins TRBV11-2 and TRBJ1-5; D is uncertain. The CDR3 length is 12 residues. Germline V gives CDR1 SGHAT, CDR2 FQNNGV. Trimming left V 5 bases short and J 4 bases short, with 6 bases between. The CDR3 coding sequence is TGTGCCAGCAGCCGGGAAAATCAGCCCCAGCATTTT. It translates to CASSRENQPQHF.

The chain is built from TRBV7-9 and TRBJ2-7, with 7 bases matching TRBD1. Trimming took 1 base from V and 2 from J; bases not matched to a gene: 2. There are 14 residues in the CDR3. CDR1 and CDR2 from the germline V gene are SEHNR and FQNEAQ (reference sequence). The DNA of the CDR3 is TGTGCCAGCAGCTTAGTAGGGACAGCCTACGAGCAGTACTTC. Its protein is CASSLVGTAYEQYF.

The chain combines TRBV4-1 with TRBJ2-2; 11 positions match TRBD2. Unmatched junction bases numbered 8, after V lost 0 bases and J lost 5 bases. Germline V gives CDR1 MGHRA, CDR2 YSYEKL. The CDR3 extends over 18 amino acids. CDR3 nucleotides: TGCGCCAGCAGCCAAGACCGGCTAGCGGGGGGAATTACCGGGGAGCTGTTTTTT. This translates into CASSQDRLAGGITGELFF.

The count of this clone is one. This chain's CDR3 is CASSKASEQYF. The CDR3 DNA follows: TGTGCCAGCAGCAAAGCATCCGAGCAGTACTTC. The chain is built from TRBV21-1 and TRBJ2-7. TRBV21-1 is tagged as a pseudogene. The CDR3 extends over 11 amino acids.

V gene TRBV19 combines with J gene TRBJ1-1; TRBD1 is a possible D gene (6 bases). From germline, CDR1 is LNHDA and CDR2 SQIVND (reference sequence). The CDR3 loop spans 16 amino acids. Trimming cost V 7 bases and J 1 base, with 19 bases left between them. The CDR3 loop reads CASTPFPGAPNTEAFF. The CDR3 DNA follows: TGTGCCAGTACCCCTTTTCCGGGGGCTCCGAACACTGAAGCTTTCTTT.

This chain connects TRBV5-4 to TRBJ2-6; D gene ambiguous. The CDR3 has 15 amino acids. Germline CDR1 reads SGHNT; CDR2 reads YYREEE (reference sequence). Trimming pared 1 base from V and 0 bases from J, leaving 5 bases between. The CDR3 here is CASSLKASGANVLTF. CDR3 nucleotide sequence: TGTGCCAGCAGCTTGAAGGCCTCTGGGGCCAACGTCCTGACTTTC.

This chain joins TRBV11-2 and TRBJ2-3; D unresolved. Germline CDR1 SGHAT, CDR2 FQNNGV. The CDR3 runs 15 residues. V lost 3 bases and J lost 0, with 10 bases in between. The CDR3 DNA reads as TGTGCCAGCAGCTTGGACCGCGCTAGCACAGATACGCAGTATTTT. Translating it yields CASSLDRASTDTQYF.

This clone was recorded only once. This rearrangement joins TRBV9 to TRBJ1-1; D is possibly TRBD1 (6 bases). Germline assignment: CDR1 SGDLS and CDR2 YYNGEE. The CDR3 has 16 residues. Trimming cost V 3 bases and J 4 bases, with 19 bases left between them. The chain's CDR3 is CASSAHGGGEGTEAFF. CDR3 nucleotides: TGTGCCAGCAGCGCCCACGGGGGCGGCGAGGGCACTGAAGCTTTCTTT. Using reference TRBV9 and TRBJ1-1 for the parts outside the CDR3, the full variable domain is DSGVTQTPKHLITATGQRVTLRCSPRSGDLSVYWYQQSLDQGLQFLIQYYNGEERAKGNILERFSAQQFPDLHSELNLSSLELGDSALYFCASSAHGGGEGTEAFFGQGTRLTVV.

The rearrangement links TRBV5-4 to TRBJ1-3; 7 bases line up with TRBD1. Germline V gives CDR1 SGHNT, CDR2 YYREEE (reference sequence). V lost 4 bases to trimming and J lost 0 bases; unmatched junction nucleotides: 10. This CDR3 region has 17 residues. The CDR3 coding sequence is TGTGCCAGCAGCCCCGGCTACGACAGGGCCTCTGGAAACACCATATATTTT. Translating gives CASSPGYDRASGNTIYF.

The chain recombines TRBV7-2 with TRBJ2-3; TRBD2 matches 10 bases. The CDR3 runs to 19 residues. V shed 5 bases, J shed 0 bases, and the junction held 14 bases outside the gene matches. Germline V gene lookup returns CDR1 SGHTA and CDR2 FQGNSA. CDR3 bases: TGTGCCAGCAGCCTCGTCTGGCGACTAGCGGGCCTTAGCACAGATACGCAGTATTTT. This gives the protein CASSLVWRLAGLSTDTQYF.

The gene calls are TRBV6-2 or TRBV6-3 and TRBJ1-1; perhaps TRBD1 as D (6 bases). This CDR3 contains 14 residues. In germline, CDR1 is MNHEY, CDR2 SVGEGT. V lost 1 base and J 5 bases, leaving 11 bases between the germline ends. CDR3 nucleotide sequence: TGTGCCAGCAGTTACTTATCCAGGGGTACTGAAGCTTTCTTT. Translating gives CASSYLSRGTEAFF.

The gene calls are TRBV28 and TRBJ2-7, with TRBD2 as a possible D gene (5 bases). The V end lost 3 bases, the J end lost 2 bases, and 14 bases lay between the germline ends. Germline CDR1 reads MDHEN; CDR2 reads SYDVKM. This CDR3 spans 15 amino acids. The CDR3: CASSFPGDLAYEQYF. CDR3 in DNA: TGTGCCAGCAGTTTCCCCGGGGATCTGGCCTACGAGCAGTACTTC.

The V gene is TRBV18, the J gene TRBJ1-1, with D maybe TRBD1 (5 bases). The CDR3 is 16 residues long. Germline assignment: CDR1 KGHSH and CDR2 LQKENI. Trimming removed 4 bases from V and 3 bases from J, with 18 bases in between. CDR3 coding DNA: TGTGCCAGCTCACTGGGCCCCAACCGGGGGTACACTGAAGCTTTCTTT. Protein: CASSLGPNRGYTEAFF.